The 21 T cell receptor beta chains in this list originate from one sample, sequenced in a study of shared clonotypes between healthy human individuals. Using immunoSEQ multiplex PCR, the repertoire was profiled, and TCRdb retains in-frame clones only, with some absent. The sample has about 2.3 million clones, approximately 95% seen once. What was sequenced was naive CD4+ T cells from PBMCs. Subset in this sample: CD45RA+ positively selected. These receptors were collected from a young man in good health. Some clones in this sample may be carry-over from other donors' samples.

The chain employs TRBV4-3 and TRBJ2-3; TRBD1 matches at 7 bases. This CDR3 has 14 residues. Trimming cost V 1 base and J 12 bases; bases outside gene matches: 10. In germline, CDR1 is LGHNA, CDR2 YSLEER. The CDR3 coding sequence is TGCGCCAGCAGCCAAGCGGCTGGACAGGTGTCACAGTATTTT. As protein: CASSQAAGQVSQYF.

This rearrangement joins TRBV10-3 to TRBJ2-5, with D maybe TRBD1 (6 bases). CDR1 is ENHRY, CDR2 SYGVKD, per germline. The CDR3 extends over 16 amino acids. Trimming shortened V by 4 bases and J by 4 bases, and 19 bases separated the two germline ends. The CDR3 loop is CAISGVSGQGRETQYF. CDR3 nucleotide sequence: TGTGCCATCAGTGGGGTGTCGGGGCAGGGGAGAGAGACCCAGTACTTC.

About this clone: Other DNA sequences from this sample encode an identical CDR3 as well. The CDR3 sequence: CASSLDRAAYNEQFF. CDR3 DNA: TGCGCCAGCAGTCTCGACAGGGCGGCCTACAATGAGCAGTTCTTC. The rearrangement joins TRBV5-1 to TRBJ2-1; TRBD1 matches 7 bases. This CDR3 comprises 15 residues. J gave up 2 bases and V 5 bases, and 7 bases lay outside the gene matches. Germline values: CDR1 SGHRS, CDR2 YFSETQ. Based on the CDR3 plus reference TRBV5-1 and TRBJ2-1, the full variable domain is KAGVTQTPRYLIKTRGQQVTLSCSPISGHRSVSWYQQTPGQGLQFLFEYFSETQRNKGNFPGRFSGRQFSNSRSEMNVSTLELGDSALYLCASSLDRAAYNEQFFGPGTRLTVL.

CDR3 residues: CASSFTLEETQYF. CDR3 sequence (DNA): TGTGCCAGCAGCTTCACCTTAGAAGAGACCCAGTACTTC. V usage is TRBV5-5 and J usage is TRBJ2-5; the D is unclear. Germline V gives CDR1 SGHKS, CDR2 YYEKEE (reference sequence). V gave up 2 bases and J gave up 3 bases, with 8 bases separating them. This CDR3 contains 13 residues.

This sequence joins TRBV29-1 and TRBJ2-2; the match to TRBD2 covers 7 bases. This CDR3 has 13 residues. Trimming at V came to 3 bases and at J to 4 bases, leaving 2 bases not matched to a gene. Germline CDR1 and CDR2: SQVTM and ANQGSEA. The CDR3 bases are TGCAGCGTTGACGGGGAGGGCACCGGGGAGCTGTTTTTT. It yields the protein CSVDGEGTGELFF.

The chain combines TRBV7-9 with TRBJ2-2, with D maybe TRBD2 (5 bases). The CDR3 runs to 14 residues. Trimming left V 3 bases short and J 6 bases short, with 11 bases between. Germline CDR1 SEHNR, CDR2 FQNEAQ (reference sequence). CDR3 amino acids: CASSFTTSSGELFF. The CDR3 DNA follows: TGTGCCAGCAGCTTCACTACTAGTTCCGGGGAGCTGTTTTTT.

The chain links TRBV12-5 to TRBJ2-2; 12 positions match TRBD2. This CDR3 region has 16 residues. V was clipped by 3 bases and J by 3 bases; unmatched bases: 2. Per the germline V gene, CDR1 is LGHNT and CDR2 is FRNRAP. This CDR3 reads CASGFASGRDTGELFF. CDR3 in DNA: TGTGCTAGTGGTTTCGCTAGCGGGAGGGACACCGGGGAGCTGTTTTTT.

Details on this clone: This sample also contains other DNA sequences that code for the same CDR3. The V gene is TRBV6-5, the J gene TRBJ2-7; TRBD1 agrees at 8 bases. From germline, CDR1 is MNHEY and CDR2 SVGAGI. Germline trimming cut 6 bases from V and 2 bases from J; bases unmatched to any gene: 3. The CDR3 sequence is 13 residues long. The CDR3 DNA is TGTGCCAGCAGCCGGACAGGGACCTACGAGCAGTACTTC. Protein product: CASSRTGTYEQYF.

The chain links TRBV29-1 to TRBJ2-3; 15 bases agree with TRBD2. This CDR3 is built from 15 residues. Per the germline V gene, CDR1 is SQVTM and CDR2 is ANQGSEA. V shed 7 bases, J shed 3 bases, and the junction held 5 bases outside the gene matches. The CDR3 DNA sequence: TGCAGCGCCCAAGGGACTAGCGGGAGGACAGATACGCAGTATTTT. Translating gives CSAQGTSGRTDTQYF.

This chain uses TRBV5-5 with TRBJ2-7, with D possibly being TRBD1 or TRBD2 (5 bases each). Germline loops: CDR1 SGHKS, CDR2 YYEKEE (reference sequence). V was clipped by 4 bases and J by 0 bases, with 14 bases between them. The CDR3 totals 15 residues. In DNA, the CDR3 is TGTGCCAGCAGCGACGGGAAGGACAACTCCTACGAGCAGTACTTC. Protein: CASSDGKDNSYEQYF.

The V gene is TRBV5-4, the J gene TRBJ2-1; D is unclear. Germline assignment: CDR1 SGHNT and CDR2 YYREEE (reference sequence). The CDR3 runs to 12 residues. Trimming removed 4 bases at V and 8 bases at J, with 10 bases between. The CDR3 sequence is CASSDAWDEQFF. The CDR3 bases are TGTGCCAGCAGCGACGCGTGGGATGAGCAGTTCTTC.

As regards this clone: The identical CDR3 is also encoded by other nucleotide sequences in the sample. This CDR3 is CAWSVQMNTEAFF. CDR3 bases: TGTGCCTGGAGTGTACAGATGAACACTGAAGCTTTCTTT. This rearrangement joins TRBV30 to TRBJ1-1; no definite D call. V was clipped by 0 bases and J by 0 bases, with 5 bases between them. Germline loops: CDR1 GTSNPN, CDR2 SVGIG (reference sequence). This CDR3 comprises 13 residues.

In the case of this clone: Other DNA sequences in this specimen translate into the identical CDR3. The V and J genes are TRBV20-1 and TRBJ2-1; D is ambiguous. The CDR3 is 11 residues long. The germline V gene encodes CDR1 DFQATT and CDR2 SNEGSKA (reference sequence). V was trimmed by 3 bases and J by 6 bases, leaving 6 bases between them. CDR3 in amino acids: CSASSANEQFF. CDR3 nucleotide sequence: TGCAGTGCTAGTTCTGCCAATGAGCAGTTCTTC.

This clone was recorded once. This chain uses TRBV18 with TRBJ1-2; 7 bases align to TRBD1. The CDR3 sequence is 15 residues long. V lost 2 bases, J lost 4 bases, and 7 bases stayed unmatched. Germline CDR1 reads KGHSH; CDR2 reads LQKENI. CDR3 residues: CASSPGQAELYGYTF. The CDR3 bases are TGTGCCAGCTCACCAGGACAGGCGGAACTCTATGGCTACACCTTC.

The count of this clone is one. The rearrangement joins TRBV6-1 to TRBJ2-1, with 12 bases that match TRBD2. With 4 bases clipped from V and 5 bases from J, the junction kept 3 bases outside the gene matches. There are 15 residues in the CDR3. CDR1 is MNHNS and CDR2 is SASEGT in the germline V gene. The CDR3 is CASSAGLAGHNEQFF. DNA of the CDR3: TGTGCCAGCAGTGCGGGACTAGCGGGCCACAATGAGCAGTTCTTC.

The chain carries TRBV14 and TRBJ2-5, with 8 bases lining up with TRBD1. CDR1 SGHDN and CDR2 FVKESK come from the germline V gene. The CDR3 spans 15 residues. Losses at the gene ends were 4 bases for V and 5 bases for J; bases not matched to a gene: 9. The CDR3 reads CASSPNDRGGETQYF. The CDR3 DNA is TGTGCCAGCAGCCCTAATGACAGGGGTGGGGAGACCCAGTACTTC.

The rearrangement links TRBV15 to TRBJ1-2, with a tentative D call TRBD1 (6 bases). Germline V CDR1 and CDR2: LNHNV, YYDKDF (reference sequence). The CDR3 runs to 14 residues. Trimming took off 3 bases at V and 4 bases at J, with 12 bases between the two ends. The CDR3, as DNA: TGTGCCACCAGCAGCCCCCGGACAGCCTATGGCTACACCTTC. Its translation: CATSSPRTAYGYTF.

The V and J genes are TRBV28 and TRBJ2-7; TRBD2 aligns across 9 bases. The CDR3 has 21 amino acids. Germline V lookup: CDR1 MDHEN, CDR2 SYDVKM. V shed 2 bases and J 4 bases; nucleotides not matched to a gene: 24. The CDR3 nucleotides are TGTGCCAGCAGTTTACCGAGCGAGGCGGGAGGGCTCTCCGTTGACCTATACGAGCAGTACTTC. This sequence encodes CASSLPSEAGGLSVDLYEQYF.

J is TRBJ1-5 and V is TRBV18, with D perhaps TRBD1 (5 bases). CDR1 is KGHSH, CDR2 LQKENI, per germline. The CDR3 extends over 15 amino acids. Trimming took off 4 bases at V and 3 bases at J, with 13 bases between the two ends. CDR3 nucleotides: TGTGCCAGCTCACTGCCCAGGGCGACCAATCAGCCCCAGCATTTT. This gives the protein CASSLPRATNQPQHF.

The V gene is TRBV28, the J gene TRBJ2-3, with unresolved D. The ends were cut back, 10 bases at V and 4 bases at J, with 15 bases in the middle. The length of the CDR3 is 13 residues. The germline gives CDR1 MDHEN, CDR2 SYDVKM. The CDR3 is CATLEEPSDTQYF. The CDR3 nucleotides read TGTGCCACCCTTGAGGAGCCCTCAGATACGCAGTATTTT.

V is TRBV11-3 and J is TRBJ2-7; no definite D call. The CDR3 extends over 14 amino acids. Germline V gives CDR1 SGHNT, CDR2 YENEEA. The V end was cut by 5 bases, the J end by 0 bases, with 11 bases between. In DNA, the CDR3 is TGTGCCAGCAGCCCGAGAAGGGACTCCTACGAGCAGTACTTC. This gives the protein CASSPRRDSYEQYF.